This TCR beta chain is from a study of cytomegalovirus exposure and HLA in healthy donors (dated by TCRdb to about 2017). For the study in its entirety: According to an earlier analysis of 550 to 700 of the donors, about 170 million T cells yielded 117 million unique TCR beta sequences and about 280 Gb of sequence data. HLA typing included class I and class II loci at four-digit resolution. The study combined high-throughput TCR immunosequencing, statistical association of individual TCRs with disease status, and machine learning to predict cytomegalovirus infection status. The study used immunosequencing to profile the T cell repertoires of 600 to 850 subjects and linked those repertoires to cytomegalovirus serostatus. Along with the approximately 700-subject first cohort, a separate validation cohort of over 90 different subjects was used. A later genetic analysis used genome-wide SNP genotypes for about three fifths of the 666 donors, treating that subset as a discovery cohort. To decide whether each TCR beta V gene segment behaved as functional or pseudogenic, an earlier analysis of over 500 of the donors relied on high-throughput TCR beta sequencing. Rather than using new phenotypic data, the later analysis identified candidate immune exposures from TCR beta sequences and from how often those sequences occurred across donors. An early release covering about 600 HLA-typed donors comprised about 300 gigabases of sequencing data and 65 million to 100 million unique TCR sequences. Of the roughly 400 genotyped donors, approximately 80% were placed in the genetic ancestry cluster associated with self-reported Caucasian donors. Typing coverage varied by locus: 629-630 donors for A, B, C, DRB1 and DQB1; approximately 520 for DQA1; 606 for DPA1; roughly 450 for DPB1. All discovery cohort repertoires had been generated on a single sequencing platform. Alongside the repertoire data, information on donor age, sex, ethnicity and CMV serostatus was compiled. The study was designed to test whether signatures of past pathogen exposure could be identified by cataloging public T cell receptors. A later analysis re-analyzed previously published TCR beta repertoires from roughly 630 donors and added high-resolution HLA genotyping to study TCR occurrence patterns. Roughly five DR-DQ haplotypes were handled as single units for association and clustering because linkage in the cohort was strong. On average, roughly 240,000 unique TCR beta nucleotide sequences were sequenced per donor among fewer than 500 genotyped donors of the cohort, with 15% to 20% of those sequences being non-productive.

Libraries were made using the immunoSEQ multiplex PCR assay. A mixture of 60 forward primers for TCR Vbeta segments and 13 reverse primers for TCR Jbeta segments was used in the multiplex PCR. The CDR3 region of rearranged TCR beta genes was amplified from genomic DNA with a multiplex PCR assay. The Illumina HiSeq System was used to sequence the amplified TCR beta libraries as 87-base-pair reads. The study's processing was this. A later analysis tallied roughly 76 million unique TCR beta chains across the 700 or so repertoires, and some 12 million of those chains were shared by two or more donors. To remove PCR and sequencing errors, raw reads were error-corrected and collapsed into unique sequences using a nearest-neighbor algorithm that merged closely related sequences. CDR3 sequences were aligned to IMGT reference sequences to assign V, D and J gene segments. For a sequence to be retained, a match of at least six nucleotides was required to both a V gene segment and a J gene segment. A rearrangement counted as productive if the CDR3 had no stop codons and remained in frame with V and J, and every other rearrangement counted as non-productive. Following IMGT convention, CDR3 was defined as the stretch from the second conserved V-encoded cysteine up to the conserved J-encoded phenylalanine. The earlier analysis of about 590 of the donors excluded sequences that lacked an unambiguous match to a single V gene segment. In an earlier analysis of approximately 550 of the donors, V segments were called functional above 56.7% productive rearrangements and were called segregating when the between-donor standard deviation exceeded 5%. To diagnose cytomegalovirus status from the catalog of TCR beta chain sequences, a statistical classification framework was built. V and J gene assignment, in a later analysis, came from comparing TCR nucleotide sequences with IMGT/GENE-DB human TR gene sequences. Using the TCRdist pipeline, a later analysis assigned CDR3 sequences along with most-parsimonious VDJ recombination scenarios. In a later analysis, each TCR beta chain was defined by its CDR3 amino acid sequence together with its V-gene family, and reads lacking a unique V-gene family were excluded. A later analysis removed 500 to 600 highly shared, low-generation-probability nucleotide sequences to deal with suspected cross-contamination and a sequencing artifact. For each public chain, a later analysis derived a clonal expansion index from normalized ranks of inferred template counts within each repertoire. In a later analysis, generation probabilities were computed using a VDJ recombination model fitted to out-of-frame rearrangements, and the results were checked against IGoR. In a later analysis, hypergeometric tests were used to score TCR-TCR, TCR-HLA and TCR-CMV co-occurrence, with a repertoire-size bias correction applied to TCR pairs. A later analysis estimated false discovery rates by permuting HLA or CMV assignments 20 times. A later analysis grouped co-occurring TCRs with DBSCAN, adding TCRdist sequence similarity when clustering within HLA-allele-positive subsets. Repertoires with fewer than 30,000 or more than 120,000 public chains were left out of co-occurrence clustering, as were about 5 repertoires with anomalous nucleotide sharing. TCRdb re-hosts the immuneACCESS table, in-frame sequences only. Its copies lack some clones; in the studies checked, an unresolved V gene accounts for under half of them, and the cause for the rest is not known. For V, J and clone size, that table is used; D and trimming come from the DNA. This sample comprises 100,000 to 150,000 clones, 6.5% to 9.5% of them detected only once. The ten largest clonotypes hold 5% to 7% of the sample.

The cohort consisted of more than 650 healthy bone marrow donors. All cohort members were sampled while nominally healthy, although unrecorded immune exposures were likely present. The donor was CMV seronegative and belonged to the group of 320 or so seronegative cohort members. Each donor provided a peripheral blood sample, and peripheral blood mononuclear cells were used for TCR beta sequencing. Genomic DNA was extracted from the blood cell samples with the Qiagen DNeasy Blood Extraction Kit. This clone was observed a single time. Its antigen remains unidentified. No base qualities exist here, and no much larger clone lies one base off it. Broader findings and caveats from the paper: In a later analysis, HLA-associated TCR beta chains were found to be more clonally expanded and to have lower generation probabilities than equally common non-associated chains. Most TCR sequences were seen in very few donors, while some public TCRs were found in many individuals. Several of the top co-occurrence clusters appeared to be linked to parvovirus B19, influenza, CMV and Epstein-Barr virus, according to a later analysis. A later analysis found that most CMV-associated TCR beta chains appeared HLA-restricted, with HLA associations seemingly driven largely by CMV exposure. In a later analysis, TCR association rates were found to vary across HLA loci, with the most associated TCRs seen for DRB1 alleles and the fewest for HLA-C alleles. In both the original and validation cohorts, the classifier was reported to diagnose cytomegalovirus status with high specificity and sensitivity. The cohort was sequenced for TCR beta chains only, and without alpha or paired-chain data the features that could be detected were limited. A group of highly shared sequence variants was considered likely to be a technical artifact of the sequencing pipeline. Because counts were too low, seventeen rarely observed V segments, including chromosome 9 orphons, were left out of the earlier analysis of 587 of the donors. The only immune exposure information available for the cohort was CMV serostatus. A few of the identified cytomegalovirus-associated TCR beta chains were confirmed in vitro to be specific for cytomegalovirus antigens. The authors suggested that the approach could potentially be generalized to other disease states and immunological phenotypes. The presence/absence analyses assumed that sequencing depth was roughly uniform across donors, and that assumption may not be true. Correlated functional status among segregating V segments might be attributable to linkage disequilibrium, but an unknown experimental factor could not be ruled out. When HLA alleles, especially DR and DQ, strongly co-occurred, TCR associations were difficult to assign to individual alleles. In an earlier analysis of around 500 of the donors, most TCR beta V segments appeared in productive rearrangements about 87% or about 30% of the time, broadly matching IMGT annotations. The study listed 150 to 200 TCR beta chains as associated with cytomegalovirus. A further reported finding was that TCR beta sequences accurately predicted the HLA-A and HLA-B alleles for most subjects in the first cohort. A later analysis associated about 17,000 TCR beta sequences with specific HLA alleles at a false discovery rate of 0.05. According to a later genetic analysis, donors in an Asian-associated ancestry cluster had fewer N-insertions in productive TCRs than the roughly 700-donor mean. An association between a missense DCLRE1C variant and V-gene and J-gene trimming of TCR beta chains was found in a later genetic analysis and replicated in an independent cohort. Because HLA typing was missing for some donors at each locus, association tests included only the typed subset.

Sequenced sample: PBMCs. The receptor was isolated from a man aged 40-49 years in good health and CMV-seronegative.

The CDR3 reads as follows: CASSSGTGGVGAFF. The nucleotide sequence is TGTGCCAGTAGCTCCGGGACAGGGGGCGTCGGAGCTTTCTTT. The rearrangement combines TRBV19 with TRBJ1-1; 12 bases in the middle match TRBD1. The germline V end is reduced by 6 bases and the J end by 10 bases; junction bases left unmatched: 9. CDR1 is given as LNHDA and CDR2 as SQIVND, both from the germline V gene (reference sequence). The CDR3 contains 14 residues, cysteine and phenylalanine counted. Just CDR3 DNA is preserved here, 42 bases in frame from base 1.